This T cell receptor (beta chain) is drawn from a study of beta chain features in type 1 diabetes. In this sample, this clone turned up a few times. Its antigen is not known. Expressed TCRB transcripts were sequenced after all isolated RNA was converted to cDNA. Profiling relied on immunoSEQ multiplex PCR, and the TCRdb table lists in-frame clones only, not all of them. This table has roughly 160,000 clones, about 7.8% appearing once. The trim removed 0 bases at V and 0 bases at J, leaving 7 bases unmatched. This CDR3 spans 18 amino acids. CDR1 is SQVTM, CDR2 ANQGSEA, per germline. Study-level results: Type 1 diabetes patients had moderately but significantly shorter TCRB CDR3s in all four CD4+ subsets. Overrepresentation of cells with high TCR expression could result from cDNA sequencing. Naive, central memory and Treg TCRB repertoires appeared more alike in patients than in healthy donors.

The sequencing sample was made of central memory CD4+ T cells from blood. The J gene is TRBJ2-6, the V gene TRBV29-1, with TRBD2 identical over 8 bases. The sequence came from a woman in her thirties or forties with type 1 diabetes. The CDR3 DNA is TGCAGCGTTGAAGATCGAGGGCGGGGGGTCTCTGGGGCCAACGTCCTGACTTTC. This translates into CSVEDRGRGVSGANVLTF.